The rows below give T cell receptor beta chains drawn from one sample of a study of cytomegalovirus exposure and HLA in healthy donors. The protocol was immunoSEQ multiplex PCR, while the TCRdb copy is restricted to in-frame clones and leaves out a portion. The sample lists 50,000 to 75,000 clones; about 80% were seen once. Input material: PBMCs. These receptors originate from a human donor in good health. Each CDR3 is given with its conserved first and last residue. D genes are given only for firm matches.

TRBV5-4	NA	TRBJ1-1	CASSAFSGRGTEAFF
TRBV6-1	TRBD1	TRBJ1-5	CASSVDRGRNQPQHF
TRBV7-9	TRBD2	TRBJ2-7	CASRPRRGSSYEQYF
TRBV27	NA	TRBJ1-1	CASSFAGGNTEAFF
TRBV7-9	TRBD1	TRBJ2-3	CASSLASWGTGDTQYF
TRBV28	TRBD1	TRBJ2-7	CASTTGGSSSYEQYF
TRBV5-3	NA	TRBJ1-6	CARSLEWTVLNSPLHF
TRBV5-5	TRBD1	TRBJ2-3	CASSENRGQPEDTQYF
TRBV7-2	NA	TRBJ1-4	CASSLAGGYEKLFF
TRBV7-2	TRBD2	TRBJ2-3	CASSQESGGGAFTPDTQYF
TRBV5-6	TRBD1	TRBJ1-4	CASSITGATNEKLFF
TRBV7-9	NA	TRBJ2-3	CASSPNSGDTQYF
TRBV6-1	TRBD1	TRBJ2-2	CAAKQGVDTGELFF
TRBV9	TRBD1	TRBJ1-3	CASSVAEGQGGNTIYF
TRBV10-3	NA	TRBJ2-2	CAISEDSPGELFF
TRBV7-2	TRBD2	TRBJ2-7	CASSLRRESGEQYF
TRBV5-6	TRBD2	TRBJ2-3	CASSSDTSGRGDF
TRBV4-3	TRBD2	TRBJ2-5	CASSQGLLSGVGTQYF
TRBV11-2	NA	TRBJ2-2	CASSSLNTGELFF
TRBV27	TRBD2	TRBJ2-1	CASRTHLAGGTYNEQFF
TRBV28	NA	TRBJ2-7	CASSSRYRSGEQYF
TRBV14	NA	TRBJ1-4	CASSRGNEKLFF
TRBV30	NA	TRBJ2-2	CAWSVLGGGEELFF
TRBV28	NA	TRBJ2-1	CASSFHRRDNEQFF
TRBV5-5	NA	TRBJ2-7	CASSLSASRNPTYEQYF
TRBV28	TRBD2	TRBJ2-1	CASSEMGGLAGLNEQFF
TRBV30	NA	TRBJ1-1	CAWISNAEAFF
TRBV6-5	TRBD1	TRBJ1-2	CASRRSPRGPGGYTF
TRBV18	NA	TRBJ2-1	CASSPRARGSYNEQFF
TRBV4-2	NA	TRBJ2-2	CASSQGRVGVAGELFF
TRBV19	NA	TRBJ2-7	CASNWAGPDYEQYF
TRBV4-1	TRBD2	TRBJ2-7	CASSQARASGRAEQYF
TRBV6-6	NA	TRBJ1-3	CAGGESGNTIYF
TRBV4-3	TRBD2	TRBJ2-1	CASSQAGLASREQFF
TRBV9	NA	TRBJ1-5	CASSVEGGGQNQPQHF
TRBV10-1	TRBD2	TRBJ2-7	CASSEVGLAGAYEQYF
TRBV2	NA	TRBJ2-1	CASGFGQPSGEQFF
TRBV15	TRBD1	TRBJ2-7	CATSGDREGWEQYF
TRBV4-2	NA	TRBJ2-6	CASSQEQISGANVLTF
TRBV30	NA	TRBJ1-3	CAWSTGTGNTIYF
TRBV5-4	NA	TRBJ1-1	CASTLPGTEAFF
TRBV4-1	NA	TRBJ2-1	CASTRGSSYNEQFF
TRBV9	NA	TRBJ1-2	CASFSNQGPGGYTF
TRBV9	NA	TRBJ2-5	CASSPTPPAPEQYF
TRBV10-3	NA	TRBJ2-2	CAISDVRGELFF
TRBV2	TRBD1	NA	CASSAEQGSNEQYF
TRBV19	TRBD2	TRBJ2-2	CASSLLAPNTGELFF
TRBV4-3	TRBD1	TRBJ1-3	CASSQEGTAYSGNTIYF